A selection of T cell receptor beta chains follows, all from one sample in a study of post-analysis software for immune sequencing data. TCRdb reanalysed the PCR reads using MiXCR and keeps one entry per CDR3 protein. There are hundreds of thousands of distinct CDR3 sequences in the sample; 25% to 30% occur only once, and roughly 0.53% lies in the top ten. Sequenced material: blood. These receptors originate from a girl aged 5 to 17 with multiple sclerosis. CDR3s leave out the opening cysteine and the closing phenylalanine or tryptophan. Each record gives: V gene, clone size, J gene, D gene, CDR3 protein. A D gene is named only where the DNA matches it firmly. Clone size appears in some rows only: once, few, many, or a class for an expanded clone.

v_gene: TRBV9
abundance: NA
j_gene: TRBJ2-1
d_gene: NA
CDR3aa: ANSVGQTNEQF

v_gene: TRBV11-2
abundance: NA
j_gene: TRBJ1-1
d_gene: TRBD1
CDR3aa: ASSRGDSLAAF

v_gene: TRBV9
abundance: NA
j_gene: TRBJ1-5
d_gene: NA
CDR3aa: ASSAGGPWDNQPQH

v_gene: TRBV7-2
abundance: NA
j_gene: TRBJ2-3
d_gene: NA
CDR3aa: AGSALGGGADTQY

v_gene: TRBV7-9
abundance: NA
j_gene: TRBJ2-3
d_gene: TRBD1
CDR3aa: ASSAGTGDRYTQY

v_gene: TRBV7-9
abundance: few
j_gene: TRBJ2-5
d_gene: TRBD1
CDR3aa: ASRPKGDRETQY

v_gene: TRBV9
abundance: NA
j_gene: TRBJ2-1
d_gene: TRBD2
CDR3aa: ASSSRTSGGAEQF

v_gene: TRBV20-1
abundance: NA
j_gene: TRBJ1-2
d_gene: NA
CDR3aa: SARAALSGYEGYT

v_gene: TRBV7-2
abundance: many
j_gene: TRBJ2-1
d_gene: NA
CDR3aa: ASSPAGSYNEQF

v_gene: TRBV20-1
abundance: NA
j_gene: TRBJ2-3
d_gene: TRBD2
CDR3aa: SAPSLAGTRDTQY

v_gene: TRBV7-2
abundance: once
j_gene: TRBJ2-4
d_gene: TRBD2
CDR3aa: ASSSPAGGPKNIRY

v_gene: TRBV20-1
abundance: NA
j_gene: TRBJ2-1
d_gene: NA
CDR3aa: SATWSSPYEQF

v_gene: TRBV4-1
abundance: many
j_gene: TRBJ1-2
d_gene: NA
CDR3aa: ASSQEESQASGYGYT

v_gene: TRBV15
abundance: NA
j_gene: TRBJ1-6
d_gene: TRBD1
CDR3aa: ATSRDRDSYNSPLH

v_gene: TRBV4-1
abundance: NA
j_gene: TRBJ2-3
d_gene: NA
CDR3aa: ASSQSGFSRADTQY

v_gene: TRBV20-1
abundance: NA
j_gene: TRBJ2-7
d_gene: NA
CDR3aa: SATQVAYEQY

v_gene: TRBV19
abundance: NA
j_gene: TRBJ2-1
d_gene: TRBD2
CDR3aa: ASLEKRGVPNNEQF

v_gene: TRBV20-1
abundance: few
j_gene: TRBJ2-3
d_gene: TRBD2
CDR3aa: SASTSGSQVGDTQY

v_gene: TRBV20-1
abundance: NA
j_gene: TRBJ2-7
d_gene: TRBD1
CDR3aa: SAGQGASEQY

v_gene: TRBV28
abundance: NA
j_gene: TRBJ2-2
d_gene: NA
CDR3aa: ASSSPGSHLFGELF

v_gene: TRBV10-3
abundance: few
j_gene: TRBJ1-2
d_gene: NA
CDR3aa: AISESGDGYT

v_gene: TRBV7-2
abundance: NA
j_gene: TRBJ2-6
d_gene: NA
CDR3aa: ASSYLGGSGANVLT

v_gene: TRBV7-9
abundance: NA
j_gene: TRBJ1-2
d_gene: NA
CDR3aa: ASSFASYYGYT